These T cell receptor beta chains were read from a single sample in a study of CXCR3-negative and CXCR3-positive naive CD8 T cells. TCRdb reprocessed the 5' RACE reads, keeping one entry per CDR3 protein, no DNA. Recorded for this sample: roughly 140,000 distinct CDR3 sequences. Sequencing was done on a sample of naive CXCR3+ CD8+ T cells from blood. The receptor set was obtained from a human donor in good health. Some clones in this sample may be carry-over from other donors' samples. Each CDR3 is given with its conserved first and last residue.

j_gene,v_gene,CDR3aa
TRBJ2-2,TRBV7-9,CASSLVLNTGELFF
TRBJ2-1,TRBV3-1,CASSQDYYVNEQFF
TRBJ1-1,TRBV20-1,CSARDTLGNTEAFF
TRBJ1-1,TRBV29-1,CSTPGQRSTEAFF
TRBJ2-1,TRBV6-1,CASSEAPQSYNEQFF
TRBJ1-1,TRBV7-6,CASSSRQGWNTEAFF
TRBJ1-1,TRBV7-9,CATDAGLNTEAFF
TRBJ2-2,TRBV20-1,CSARPQTGELFF
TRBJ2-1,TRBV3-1,CASRPKEGSMKQFF
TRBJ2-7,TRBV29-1,CSVEMSTSDYYEQYF
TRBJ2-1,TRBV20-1,CSASPTYREYNEQFF